These T cell receptor beta chains were read from a single sample in a study of blood T cells in healthy people across ages. TCRdb re-derived calls from the 5' RACE reads in MiXCR, one entry per CDR3 protein. This repertoire shows 1.4 million to 1.5 million distinct CDR3 sequences, approximately 40% found once; its top ten account for roughly 8.2%. The sequencing input was blood. The receptors stem from a woman under 30 in good health. CDR3s include the opening cysteine and the closing phenylalanine or tryptophan. A D gene is named only where the DNA matches it firmly. Clone size is given for some rows only: seen once, a few or many times, or a class if the clone is expanded.

V	J	size	D	DNA	CDR3
TRBV5-1	TRBJ1-1	.	.	TGCGCCAGCAGCTTACAGGGTCCCACTGAAGCTTTCTTT	CASSLQGPTEAFF
TRBV4-1	TRBJ1-4	.	.	TGCGCCAGCAGCCAAATAAAGGAGAATGAAAAACTGTTTTTT	CASSQIKENEKLFF
TRBV28	TRBJ2-2	.	.	TGTGCCAGCGTTGGACAGAATAAGAACACCGGGGAGCTGTTTTTT	CASVGQNKNTGELFF
TRBV6-5	TRBJ1-6	once	TRBD1	TGTGCCAGCACCCTACGCCGGGACAGTCTGGATTCACCCCTCCACTTT	CASTLRRDSLDSPLHF
TRBV29-1	TRBJ2-3	.	TRBD2	TGCAGCGCTGACCTCGGGACTAGCGGGAGCGATGGTGGCACAGATACGCAGTATTTT	CSADLGTSGSDGGTDTQYF
TRBV7-9	TRBJ2-5	.	.	TGTGCCAGCAGCTTAGAGGGAGTACCAAATGAGCAGTACTTC	CASSLEGVPNEQYF
TRBV29-1	TRBJ1-1	few	.	TGCAGCGTTGAGCACAACTTTGGCGCCGTGGACACTGAAGCTTTCTTT	CSVEHNFGAVDTEAFF
TRBV12-3/TRBV12-4	TRBJ2-5	.	TRBD1	TGTGCCAGCGGGACCGGGACAGGGGGCCAAGAGACCCAGTACTTC	CASGTGTGGQETQYF
TRBV15	TRBJ2-1	.	TRBD2	TGTGCCACCAGCAGAGATGGGGGGGAGATCTACAATGAGCAGTTCTTC	CATSRDGGEIYNEQFF
TRBV20-1	TRBJ2-7	few	.	TGCAGTGCTGTCAAGGGGTCGGGATTATACGAGCAGTACTTC	CSAVKGSGLYEQYF